The sequence of this TCR beta chain was determined in a study of cytomegalovirus exposure and HLA in healthy donors. Assay: immunoSEQ multiplex PCR; the TCRdb copy retains only in-frame clones and omits some. Found here are approximately 170,000 clones, about 85% of them singletons; the top ten hold roughly 15%. Remarks on this clone: The target antigen is unknown.

The donors were part of the validation cohort, which consisted of some 120 subjects and was separate from the first cohort of about 650 subjects. Overall study results and limits: Cytomegalovirus status, reportedly, was diagnosed with high specificity and sensitivity by the classifier. The listing of 150 to 200 TCR beta chains classed them as cytomegalovirus-associated.

Trimming at V came to 4 bases and at J to 2 bases, leaving 13 bases not matched to a gene. In germline, CDR1 is MDHEN, CDR2 SYDVKM. The CDR3 loop spans 17 amino acids. This clonotype originated in a man between 18 and 29 years old in good health and CMV-seropositive. Material for sequencing was PBMCs. This chain connects TRBV28 to TRBJ2-5; 7 bases are a match to TRBD1. CDR3 sequence (DNA): TGTGCCAGCAGTTATGACCCCCGGACAGGTCCTCAAGAGACCCAGTACTTC. This encodes CASSYDPRTGPQETQYF. The variable domain in full, completed from reference TRBV28 and TRBJ2-5, reads DVKVTQSSRYLVKRTGEKVFLECVQDMDHENMFWYRQDPGLGLRLIYFSYDVKMKEKGDIPEGYSVSREKKERFSLILESASTNQTSMYLCASSYDPRTGPQETQYFGPGTRLLVL.